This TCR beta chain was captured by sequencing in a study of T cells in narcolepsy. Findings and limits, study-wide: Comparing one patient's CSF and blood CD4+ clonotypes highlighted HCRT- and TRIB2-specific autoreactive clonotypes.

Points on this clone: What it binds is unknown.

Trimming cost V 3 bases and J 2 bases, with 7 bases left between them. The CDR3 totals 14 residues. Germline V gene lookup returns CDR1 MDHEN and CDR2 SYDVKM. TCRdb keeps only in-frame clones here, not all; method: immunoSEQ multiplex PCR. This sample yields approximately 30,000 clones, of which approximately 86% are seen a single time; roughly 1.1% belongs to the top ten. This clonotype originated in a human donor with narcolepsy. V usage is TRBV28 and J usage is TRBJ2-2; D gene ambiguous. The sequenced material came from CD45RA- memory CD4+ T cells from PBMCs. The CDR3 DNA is TGTGCCAGCAGTTTGGATGGCAACACCGGGGAGCTGTTTTTT. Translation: CASSLDGNTGELFF.